A single sample is the source of the 23 T cell receptor beta chains below, sequenced in a study of shared clonotypes between healthy human individuals. The protocol was immunoSEQ multiplex PCR, while the TCRdb copy is restricted to in-frame clones and leaves out a portion. Among 530,000 or so clones listed, almost 80% were seen once. The sample was PBMCs. Receptors were obtained from a woman aged 40 to 50 in good health. Some clones in this sample may be carry-over from other donors' samples.

The genes are TRBV7-9 and TRBJ2-5; a possible D gene is TRBD2 (6 bases). The J call is in doubt because the DNA end fits TRBJ2-7 better. The CDR3 extends over 12 amino acids. Looked up from germline, CDR1 is SEHNR and CDR2 is FQNEAQ (reference sequence). The CDR3, as DNA: TGTGCCAGCAGGGGGGGACCCTACGAGCAGTACTTC. This sequence encodes CASRGGPYEQYF.

V and J are TRBV28 and TRBJ1-1; D possibly corresponds to TRBD1 (6 bases). Germline CDR1 reads MDHEN; CDR2 reads SYDVKM. There are 15 residues in the CDR3. V lost 3 bases to trimming and J lost 5 bases, with 16 bases between them. The CDR3 coding sequence is TGTGCCAGCAGTTTGTCACCGGACAGCCGAACTGAAGCTTTCTTT. It encodes CASSLSPDSRTEAFF.

The chain is built from TRBV11-3 and TRBJ1-1; tentatively, D is TRBD1 (5 bases). Trimming cost V 1 base and J 6 bases, with 15 bases left between them. The germline gives CDR1 SGHNT, CDR2 YENEEA. This CDR3 has 15 residues. CDR3 coding DNA: TGTGCCAGCAGCTTAGGGGGTACAGGAGACGCTGAAGCTTTCTTT. This translates into CASSLGGTGDAEAFF.

On this clone: A far bigger clonotype differs at one base, so this is likely a read error. This sequence joins TRBV9 and TRBJ2-5, with D unresolved. Trimming cost V 3 bases and J 6 bases, with 0 bases left between them. Per the germline V gene, CDR1 is SGDLS and CDR2 is YYNGEE. This CDR3 is 9 amino acids long. CDR3 sequence: CASSETQYF. In nucleotides, the CDR3 is TGTGCCAGCAGCGAGACCCAGTACTTC. Drawing the rest from reference TRBV9 and TRBJ2-5, the complete variable domain is DSGVTQTPKHLITATGQRVTLRCSPRSGDLSVYWYQQSLDQGLQFLIQYYNGEERAKGNILERFSAQQFPDLHSELNLSSLELGDSALYFCASSETQYFGPGTRLLVL.

The V and J genes are TRBV7-3 and TRBJ2-1; 7 bases match TRBD2. CDR3 length equals 14 residues. The germline CDR1 and CDR2 sequences are SGHTA and FQGTGA. Trimming took 0 bases from V and 8 from J; bases not matched to a gene: 4. The CDR3 sequence is CASSLTGLGHEQFF. In nucleotides, the CDR3 is TGTGCCAGCAGCTTAACAGGACTAGGTCATGAGCAGTTCTTC.

The chain recombines TRBV28 with TRBJ2-2; D is unclear. CDR1 is MDHEN and CDR2 is SYDVKM in the germline V gene. Trimming left V 8 bases short and J 4 bases short, with 11 bases between. The CDR3 is 13 amino acids. CDR3 residues: CASRTPGTGELFF. The CDR3 coding sequence is TGTGCCAGCCGGACCCCGGGCACCGGGGAGCTGTTTTTT.

The chain uses TRBV11-2 and TRBJ1-2; 7 nucleotides line up with TRBD1. Trimming removed 4 bases from V and 7 bases from J; junction bases left unmatched: 3. The CDR3 has 12 amino acids. CDR1 is SGHAT and CDR2 is FQNNGV in the germline V gene. The CDR3 sequence is CASSSRGGGYTF. The CDR3 nucleotides read TGTGCCAGCAGCTCCAGGGGGGGTGGCTACACCTTC.

This clone was seen a single time. The chain employs TRBV28 and TRBJ2-7; 7 bases agree with TRBD1. CDR3 length equals 14 residues. J was trimmed by 6 bases and V by 6 bases; bases with no gene match: 11. Germline V CDR1 and CDR2: MDHEN, SYDVKM. CDR3 bases: TGTGCCAGCAGCAGACAGGGATGGGGCCTCGAGCAGTACTTC. Translation gives CASSRQGWGLEQYF.

The chain is built from TRBV7-3 and TRBJ2-5; 10 bases map to TRBD2. Germline V CDR1 and CDR2: SGHTA, FQGTGA. After removal of 5 bases from V and 1 base from J, the junction contained 4 bases not matched to a gene. This CDR3 is built from 15 residues. CDR3 DNA sequence: TGTGCCAGCAGCAATAGCGGGAGGCCCCAAGAGACCCAGTACTTC. It encodes CASSNSGRPQETQYF.

The chain joins TRBV5-1 to TRBJ1-2, with 8 positions matching TRBD1. V trimming: 0 bases; J trimming: 4 bases; junction bases outside the gene matches: 5. This CDR3 is built from 15 residues. From germline, CDR1 is SGHRS and CDR2 YFSETQ. The CDR3 bases are TGCGCCAGCAGCTTGGCCTGGACAGGGCGCTATGGCTACACCTTC. Protein: CASSLAWTGRYGYTF.

This rearrangement joins TRBV6-5 to TRBJ1-1; D may be TRBD1 (5 bases). The CDR3 is 14 amino acids. Germline CDR1 is MNHEY and CDR2 is SVGAGI. V lost 5 bases to trimming and J lost 1 base, with 11 bases between them. CDR3 residues: CASSRQTGNTEAFF. The CDR3 nucleotides are TGTGCCAGCAGTCGACAGACCGGGAACACTGAAGCTTTCTTT.

The J gene is TRBJ2-3, the V gene TRBV4-1; maybe TRBD1 (6 bases). This CDR3 region has 14 residues. Per germline, CDR1 MGHRA and CDR2 YSYEKL. Trimming took off 4 bases at V and 2 bases at J, with 10 bases between the two ends. In nucleotides, the CDR3 is TGCGCCAGCAGCCCGACAGGAAACACAGATACGCAGTATTTT. Translated, it gives CASSPTGNTDTQYF.

V gene TRBV7-3 combines with J gene TRBJ2-2; unclear D gene. V lost 7 bases to trimming and J lost 4 bases, with 7 bases between them. Germline CDR1 and CDR2: SGHTA and FQGTGA. CDR3 size: 12 residues. The CDR3 spells CASKGFTGELFF. The CDR3 DNA follows: TGTGCCAGCAAGGGTTTCACCGGGGAGCTGTTTTTT.

This clone came up a few times. The chain joins TRBV30 to TRBJ1-5, with D uncertain. V gave up 3 bases and J gave up 5 bases, with 14 bases separating them. In germline, CDR1 is GTSNPN, CDR2 SVGIG (reference sequence). The CDR3 contains 14 residues. CDR3 bases: TGTGCCTGGAGCCCTAGCCAGCTCCATCAGCCCCAGCATTTT. Protein product: CAWSPSQLHQPQHF. Drawing the rest from reference TRBV30 and TRBJ1-5, the complete variable domain is SQTIHQWPATLVQPVGSPLSLECTVEGTSNPNLYWYRQAAGRGLQLLFYSVGIGQISSEVPQNLSASRPQDRQFILSSKKLLLSDSGFYLCAWSPSQLHQPQHFGDGTRLSIL.

The chain links TRBV19 to TRBJ2-1; 7 bases align to TRBD2. CDR3 length: 17 amino acids. Germline V gene sequence: CDR1 LNHDA, CDR2 SQIVND (reference sequence). V dropped 9 bases and J dropped 0; count of bases not matched to a gene: 14. In DNA, the CDR3 is TGTGCCAGCGGGTGGCTAGCGGTCTACCCCTCCTACAATGAGCAGTTCTTC. Translation gives CASGWLAVYPSYNEQFF.

For the CDR3, the DNA is TGCGCCAGCAGTGAGTTTACAGGGCGGCCGACTGAAGCTTTCTTT. As protein: CASSEFTGRPTEAFF. The chain carries TRBV10-2 and TRBJ1-1; D may be TRBD1 (6 bases). Germline-derived CDR1 and CDR2 are WSHSY and SAAADI. The CDR3 covers 15 residues. Deletions cut 1 base from V and 5 bases from J, with 14 bases between.

The chain joins TRBV2 to TRBJ1-6; D gene ambiguous. Germline lookup yields CDR1 SNHLY and CDR2 FYNNEI. V gave up 2 bases and J gave up 7 bases, with 6 bases separating them. The CDR3 totals 13 residues. CDR3 coding DNA: TGTGCCAGCAGTGAACCCCTAAATTCACCCCTCCACTTT. It yields the protein CASSEPLNSPLHF.

This chain connects TRBV5-4 to TRBJ1-1, with a weak D call TRBD1 (5 bases). V was trimmed by 1 base and J by 4 bases, leaving 14 bases between them. This CDR3 has 15 amino acids. CDR1 and CDR2 (germline): SGHNT, YYREEE (reference sequence). The CDR3 loop reads CASSLLTAQGTEAFF. In DNA form, the CDR3 reads TGTGCCAGCAGCTTGCTGACAGCCCAAGGCACTGAAGCTTTCTTT. Full variable domain (remainder filled in from reference TRBV5-4 and TRBJ1-1): ETGVTQSPTHLIKTRGQQVTLRCSSQSGHNTVSWYQQALGQGPQFIFQYYREEENGRGNFPPRFSGLQFPNYSSELNVNALELDDSALYLCASSLLTAQGTEAFFGQGTRLTVV.

The chain carries TRBV7-3 and TRBJ2-2, with a tentative D call TRBD1 (6 bases). Deletions cut 6 bases from V and 3 bases from J, with 17 bases between. CDR3 length: 16 residues. In germline, CDR1 is SGHTA, CDR2 FQGTGA. The CDR3 sequence: CASRLPFRGDTGELFF. CDR3 in DNA: TGTGCCAGCAGATTGCCGTTCAGGGGAGACACCGGGGAGCTGTTTTTT.

The rearrangement joins TRBV6-5 to TRBJ1-1, with D tentatively TRBD1 (6 bases). CDR1 is MNHEY and CDR2 is SVGAGI in the germline V gene. The CDR3 consists of 13 residues. The V end lost 6 bases, the J end lost 3 bases, and 11 bases lay between the germline ends. CDR3 nucleotide sequence: TGTGCCAGCAGGTCACAGGGAGACACTGAAGCTTTCTTT. This sequence encodes CASRSQGDTEAFF.

This clone was counted between two and nine times. The rearrangement links TRBV14 to TRBJ2-7; D is perhaps TRBD1 or TRBD2 (5 bases each). V lost 0 bases and J 6 bases, leaving 15 bases between the germline ends. Germline loops: CDR1 SGHDN, CDR2 FVKESK. This CDR3 contains 15 residues. The CDR3 is CASSQDGGLRGEQYF. CDR3 nucleotides: TGTGCCAGCAGCCAAGACGGAGGTCTGAGGGGCGAGCAGTACTTC.

This clone has only a few counts. This chain uses TRBV11-2 with TRBJ2-3; TRBD2 aligns across 7 bases. Germline CDR1 and CDR2: SGHAT and FQNNGV. The trim removed 5 bases at V and 8 bases at J, leaving 10 bases unmatched. The CDR3 is 14 residues long. The CDR3 DNA reads as TGTGCCAGCAGCCAAATAGCGGGTAGGGTTACGCAGTATTTT. Translation: CASSQIAGRVTQYF.

The V call is TRBV29-1, the J call TRBJ2-3; D is uncertain. The CDR3 spans 10 residues. Germline lookup yields CDR1 SQVTM and CDR2 ANQGSEA. The V end was cut by 7 bases, the J end by 1 base, with 3 bases between. The CDR3 region is CSAGTDTQYF. CDR3 nucleotides: TGCAGCGCCGGCACAGATACGCAGTATTTT.